The 10 T cell receptor beta chains below were found in one sample sequenced in a study of shared clonotypes between healthy human individuals. Using immunoSEQ multiplex PCR, the repertoire was profiled, and TCRdb retains in-frame clones only, with some absent. This table has under 1,900,000 clones, about 98.5% appearing once. The specimen was naive CD4+ T cells sorted from blood. The subset: CD45RA+ positively selected. These receptors came from a young man in good health.

The chain links TRBV10-1 to TRBJ1-2; 9 bases match TRBD1. The CDR3 extends over 14 amino acids. The ends lost 0 bases at V and 8 bases at J; junction bases unmatched: 4. CDR1 is WNHNN and CDR2 is SYGVQD in the germline V gene (reference sequence). The CDR3 loop is CASSESVTGGGYTF. The CDR3 DNA follows: TGCGCCAGCAGTGAGTCGGTAACAGGGGGCGGCTACACCTTC.

This chain links TRBV13 with TRBJ2-5; possibly TRBD1 for D (6 bases). The V gene's germline CDR1 is PRHDT and CDR2 FYEKMQ (reference sequence). The V end lost 5 bases, the J end lost 4 bases, and 17 bases lay between the germline ends. CDR3 length equals 15 residues. CDR3 residues: CASSINRDRGETQYF. In DNA form, the CDR3 reads TGTGCCAGCAGCATCAACAGGGATAGGGGAGAGACCCAGTACTTC.

This chain links TRBV18 with TRBJ2-3; 10 positions match TRBD2. Losses at the gene ends were 3 bases for V and 2 bases for J; bases not matched to a gene: 8. CDR3 length equals 17 residues. The germline V gene encodes CDR1 KGHSH and CDR2 LQKENI. CDR3 sequence (DNA): TGTGCCAGCTCACCGCCGGGACTAGCGACTAACACAGATACGCAGTATTTT. Its protein product is CASSPPGLATNTDTQYF. The whole variable domain, filled in from reference TRBV18 and TRBJ2-3, reads NAGVMQNPRHLVRRRGQEARLRCSPMKGHSHVYWYRQLPEEGLKFMVYLQKENIIDESGMPKERFSAEFPKEGPSILRIQQVVRGDSAAYFCASSPPGLATNTDTQYFGPGTRLTVL.

This clone was counted once. The chain employs TRBV7-9 and TRBJ2-2; D might be TRBD2 (6 bases). The CDR3 spans 15 residues. V was clipped by 5 bases and J by 3 bases, with 13 bases between them. Germline V lookup: CDR1 SEHNR, CDR2 FQNEAQ (reference sequence). In DNA, the CDR3 is TGTGCCAGCAGCCCCGGGACTTCCCACACCGGGGAGCTGTTTTTT. Translation gives CASSPGTSHTGELFF.

The gene calls are TRBV27 and TRBJ1-5; D is unclear. The germline V gene has CDR1 MNHEY and CDR2 SMNVEV (reference sequence). Trimming took off 6 bases at V and 7 bases at J, with 19 bases between the two ends. CDR3 length equals 15 residues. CDR3 residues: CASRSLGLLGQPQHF. Written as DNA, the CDR3 is TGTGCCAGCAGATCCCTCGGACTCCTGGGACAGCCCCAGCATTTT.

The CDR3, as DNA: TGCAGCGTTGGCCCCACAGGGCCCCGTGAGCAGTTCTTC. It translates to CSVGPTGPREQFF. This chain connects TRBV29-1 to TRBJ2-1; TRBD1 might be the D (6 bases). CDR1 and CDR2 from the germline V gene are SQVTM and ANQGSEA. There are 13 residues in the CDR3. V was pared by 4 bases and J by 9 bases, with 16 bases between.

This chain joins TRBV6-5 and TRBJ1-3, with D possibly being TRBD1 (5 bases). This CDR3 region has 14 residues. Looked up from germline, CDR1 is MNHEY and CDR2 is SVGAGI. The ends were cut back, 4 bases at V and 4 bases at J, with 11 bases in the middle. The CDR3 DNA reads TGTGCCAGCAGTTCAGGGTCAGGCGGAAACACCATATATTTT. Translation gives CASSSGSGGNTIYF.

The genes are TRBV4-3 and TRBJ2-7, with TRBD1 matching over 7 bases. The CDR3 sequence is 14 residues long. The germline CDR1 and CDR2 sequences are LGHNA and YSLEER. The trim removed 6 bases at V and 3 bases at J, leaving 8 bases unmatched. CDR3 protein: CASSHRTGDYEQYF. The CDR3 DNA reads as TGCGCCAGCAGTCACCGAACAGGGGACTACGAGCAGTACTTC.

The gene calls are TRBV6-5 and TRBJ2-1; 10 nucleotides agree with TRBD2. Germline assignment: CDR1 MNHEY and CDR2 SVGAGI. V lost 6 bases and J lost 5; bases outside the gene matches: 7. The CDR3 runs to 15 residues. Here the CDR3 reads CASSYSGRPHNEQFF. CDR3 sequence (DNA): TGTGCCAGCAGCTATAGCGGGAGGCCCCACAATGAGCAGTTCTTC.

This CDR3 reads CASSRGGGGPKVSYEQYF. CDR3 nucleotides: TGTGCCAGCTCACGAGGTGGAGGGGGCCCAAAGGTCTCCTACGAGCAGTACTTC. The V and J genes are TRBV18 and TRBJ2-7; D is perhaps TRBD1 (7 bases). The CDR3 is 18 residues long. V lost 4 bases and J lost 0, with 22 bases in between. Germline V gene sequence: CDR1 KGHSH, CDR2 LQKENI.